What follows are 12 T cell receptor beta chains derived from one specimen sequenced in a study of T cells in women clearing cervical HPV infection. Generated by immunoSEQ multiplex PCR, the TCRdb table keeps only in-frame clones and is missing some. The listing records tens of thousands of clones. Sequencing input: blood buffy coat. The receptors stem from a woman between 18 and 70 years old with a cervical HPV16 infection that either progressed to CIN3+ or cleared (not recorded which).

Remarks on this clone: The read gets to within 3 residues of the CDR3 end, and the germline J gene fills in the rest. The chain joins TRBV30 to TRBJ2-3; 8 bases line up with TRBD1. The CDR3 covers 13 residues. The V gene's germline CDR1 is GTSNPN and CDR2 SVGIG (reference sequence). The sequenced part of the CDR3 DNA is TGTGCCTGGGACAGGGGAACCAATCAGCCG. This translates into CAWDRGTNQP. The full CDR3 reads CAWDRGTNQPQYF.

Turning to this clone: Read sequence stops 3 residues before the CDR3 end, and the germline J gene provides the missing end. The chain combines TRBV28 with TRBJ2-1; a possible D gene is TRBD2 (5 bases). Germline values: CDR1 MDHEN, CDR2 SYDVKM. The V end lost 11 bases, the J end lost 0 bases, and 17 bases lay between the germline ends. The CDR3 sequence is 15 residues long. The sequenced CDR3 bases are TGTGCCGTAATAGGCGGGCCAGGCTCCTACAATGAG. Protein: CAVIGGPGSYNE. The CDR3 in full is CAVIGGPGSYNEQFF.

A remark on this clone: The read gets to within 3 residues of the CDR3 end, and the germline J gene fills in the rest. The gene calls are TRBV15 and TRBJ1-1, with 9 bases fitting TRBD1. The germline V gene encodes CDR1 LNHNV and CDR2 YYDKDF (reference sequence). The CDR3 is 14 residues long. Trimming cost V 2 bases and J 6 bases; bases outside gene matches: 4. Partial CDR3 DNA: TGTGCCACCAGCAGACGGACAGGGGTCCCTGAA. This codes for CATSRRTGVPE. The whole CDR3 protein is CATSRRTGVPEAFF.

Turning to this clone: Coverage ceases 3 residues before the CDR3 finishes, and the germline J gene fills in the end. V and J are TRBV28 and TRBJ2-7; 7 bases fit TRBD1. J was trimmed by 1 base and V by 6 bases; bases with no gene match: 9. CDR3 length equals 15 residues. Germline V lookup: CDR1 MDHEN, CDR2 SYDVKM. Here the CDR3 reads CASSLRQGGSYEQYF. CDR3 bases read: TGTGCCAGCAGCCTCCGACAGGGTGGGTCCTACGAG.

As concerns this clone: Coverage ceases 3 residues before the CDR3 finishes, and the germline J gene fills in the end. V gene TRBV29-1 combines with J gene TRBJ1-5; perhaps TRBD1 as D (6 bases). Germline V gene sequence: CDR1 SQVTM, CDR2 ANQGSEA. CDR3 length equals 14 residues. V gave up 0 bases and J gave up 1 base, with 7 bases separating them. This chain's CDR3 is CSVEEGASNQPQHF. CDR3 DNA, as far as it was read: TGCAGCGTTGAAGAGGGGGCAAGCAATCAGCCC.

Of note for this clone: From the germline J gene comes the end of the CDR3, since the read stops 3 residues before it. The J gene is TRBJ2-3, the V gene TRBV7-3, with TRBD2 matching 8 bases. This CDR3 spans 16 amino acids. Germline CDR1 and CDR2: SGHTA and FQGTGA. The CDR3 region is CASSLRGGGGRETQYF. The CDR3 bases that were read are TGTGCCAGCAGCCTCCGGGGGGGCGGGGGGCGGGAGACG.

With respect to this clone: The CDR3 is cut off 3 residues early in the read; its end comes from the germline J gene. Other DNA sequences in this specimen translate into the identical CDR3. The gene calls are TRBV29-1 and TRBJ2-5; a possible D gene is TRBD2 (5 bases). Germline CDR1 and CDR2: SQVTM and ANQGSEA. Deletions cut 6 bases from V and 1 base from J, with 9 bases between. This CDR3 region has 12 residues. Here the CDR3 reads CSVAAGQETQYF. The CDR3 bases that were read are TGCAGCGTGGCGGCGGGCCAAGAGACC.

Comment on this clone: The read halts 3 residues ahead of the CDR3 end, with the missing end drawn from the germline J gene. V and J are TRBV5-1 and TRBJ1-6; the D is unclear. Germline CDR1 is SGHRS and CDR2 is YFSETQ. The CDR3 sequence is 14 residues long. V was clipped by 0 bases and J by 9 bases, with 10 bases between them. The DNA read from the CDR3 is TGCGCCAGCAGCTTGGAATGGGCTGGTTCACCC. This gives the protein CASSLEWAGSP. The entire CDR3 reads CASSLEWAGSPLHF.

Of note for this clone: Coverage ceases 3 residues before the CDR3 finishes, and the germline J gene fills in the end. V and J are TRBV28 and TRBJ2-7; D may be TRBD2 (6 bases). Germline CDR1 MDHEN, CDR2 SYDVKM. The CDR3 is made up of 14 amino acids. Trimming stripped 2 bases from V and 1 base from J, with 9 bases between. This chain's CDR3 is CASSLGGASYEQYF. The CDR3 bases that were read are TGTGCCAGCAGTTTAGGCGGGGCTTCCTACGAG.

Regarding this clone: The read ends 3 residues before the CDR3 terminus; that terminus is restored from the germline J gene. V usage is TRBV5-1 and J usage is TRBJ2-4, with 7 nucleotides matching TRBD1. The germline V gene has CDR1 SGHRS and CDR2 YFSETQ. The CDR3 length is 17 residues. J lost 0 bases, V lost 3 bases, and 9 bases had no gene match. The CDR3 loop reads CASSSIPGQLAKNIQYF. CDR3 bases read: TGCGCCAGCAGCTCTATACCGGGACAGCTAGCCAAAAACATT.

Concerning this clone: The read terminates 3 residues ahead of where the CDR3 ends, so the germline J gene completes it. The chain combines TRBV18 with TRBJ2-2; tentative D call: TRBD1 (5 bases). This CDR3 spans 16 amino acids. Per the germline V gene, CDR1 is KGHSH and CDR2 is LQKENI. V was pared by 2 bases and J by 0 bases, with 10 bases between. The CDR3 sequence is CASSPVKGSNTGELFF. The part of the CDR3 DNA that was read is TGTGCCAGCTCACCAGTGAAGGGGTCGAACACCGGGGAG.

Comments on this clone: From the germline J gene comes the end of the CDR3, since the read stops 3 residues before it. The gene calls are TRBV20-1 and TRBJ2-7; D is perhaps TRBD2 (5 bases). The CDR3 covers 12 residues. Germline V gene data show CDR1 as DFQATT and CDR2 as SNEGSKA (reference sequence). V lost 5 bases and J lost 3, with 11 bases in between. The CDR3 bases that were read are TGCAGTGCTCTGGACTCGTTCTACGAG. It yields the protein CSALDSFYE. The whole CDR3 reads CSALDSFYEQYF.